This entry features one T cell receptor (beta chain) sequence. As handled by the study authors: Nucleated cell counts were estimated from reference gene primer amplification. The method was immunoSEQ multiplex PCR; TCRdb's version includes in-frame clones alone and lacks a portion of them. V and J calls and clone size are copied from that table; D and trimming were computed from the DNA. Counted here are roughly 79,000 clones, roughly 87% occurring once; the ten biggest clones make up nearly 5%. V gave up 6 bases and J gave up 0 bases, with 14 bases separating them. CDR3 length: 15 residues. Germline values: CDR1 KGHSH, CDR2 LQKENI. This sample was taken from a study of blood T cell repertoires in COVID-19. As for the study in general: Samples of COVID-19 (acute and convalescent) were obtained from the United States, Italy and Spain. Sample material is recorded as cDNA or gDNA derived from T cells, B-cell-depleted T cells, or PBMCs.

This chain connects TRBV18 to TRBJ1-2; unclear D gene. The receptor was isolated from an elderly woman with active or convalescent COVID-19. Sequences were obtained from peripheral blood. The CDR3 sequence: CASSAWPQTNYGYTF. In nucleotides, the CDR3 is TGTGCCAGCTCCGCCTGGCCCCAAACTAACTATGGCTACACCTTC.